This is a list of T cell receptor beta chains from one sample in a study of cytomegalovirus exposure and HLA in healthy donors. The data were produced by immunoSEQ multiplex PCR, yet TCRdb's version contains in-frame clones alone and is incomplete. This table has over 65,000 clones, around 77% appearing once. The sequencing input was PBMCs. The source is a man in his fifties in good health and CMV-seronegative. CDR3s include the opening cysteine and the closing phenylalanine or tryptophan. Fields, in order: J gene, D gene, clone size, V gene, CDR3 DNA, CDR3 protein. D genes are given only for firm matches. Clone size is given for some rows only: seen once, a few or many times, or a class if the clone is expanded.

j_call: TRBJ2-3; d_call: TRBD2; clone_size: -; v_call: TRBV7-2; cdr3_nt: TGTGCCAGCAGCTTAGATTTAGCGGGGGGGCCTCCGTATTTT; cdr3_aa: CASSLDLAGGPPYF
j_call: TRBJ2-5; d_call: TRBD1; clone_size: -; v_call: TRBV11-3; cdr3_nt: TGTGCCAGCAGCCCGGACAGGCTACAAGAGACCCAGTACTTC; cdr3_aa: CASSPDRLQETQYF
j_call: TRBJ1-2; d_call: -; clone_size: -; v_call: TRBV11-2; cdr3_nt: TGTGCCAGCAGCCGCACGGGGAATGGCTACACCTTC; cdr3_aa: CASSRTGNGYTF
j_call: TRBJ2-7; d_call: -; clone_size: -; v_call: TRBV5-6; cdr3_nt: TGTGCCAGCAGCTTGGAGGACAGAGATCAAGACGAGCAGTACTTC; cdr3_aa: CASSLEDRDQDEQYF
j_call: TRBJ1-2; d_call: -; clone_size: -; v_call: TRBV30; cdr3_nt: TGTGCCTGGAGCGGAGAGGTCGGAGGCTACACCTTC; cdr3_aa: CAWSGEVGGYTF
j_call: TRBJ1-2; d_call: -; clone_size: -; v_call: TRBV4-3; cdr3_nt: TGCGCCAGCAGCCAAGGCCACAGGGCTGGCTACACCTTC; cdr3_aa: CASSQGHRAGYTF
j_call: TRBJ1-4; d_call: -; clone_size: -; v_call: TRBV5-1; cdr3_nt: TGCGCCACTAGTTATAACGACCCCGGGGAAAAACTGTTTTTT; cdr3_aa: CATSYNDPGEKLFF
j_call: TRBJ2-1; d_call: -; clone_size: -; v_call: TRBV5-1; cdr3_nt: TGCGCCAGCAGCTCAGGACAGAGGGGGAGTAACTACAATGAGCAGTTCTTC; cdr3_aa: CASSSGQRGSNYNEQFF
j_call: TRBJ1-6; d_call: -; clone_size: -; v_call: TRBV4-1; cdr3_nt: TGCGCCAGCACTCACGTAGGGGTCTCCTATAATTCACCCCTCCACTTT; cdr3_aa: CASTHVGVSYNSPLHF
j_call: TRBJ2-1; d_call: -; clone_size: -; v_call: TRBV4-1; cdr3_nt: TGCGCCAGCAGCCAGGAGGTCTTTAGGATGGACAATGAGCAGTTCTTC; cdr3_aa: CASSQEVFRMDNEQFF
j_call: TRBJ1-4; d_call: -; clone_size: -; v_call: TRBV15; cdr3_nt: TGTGCCACCAGCAGAGACCTGGGAGGGGTTAATGAAAAACTGTTTTTT; cdr3_aa: CATSRDLGGVNEKLFF
j_call: TRBJ1-2; d_call: -; clone_size: -; v_call: TRBV6-5; cdr3_nt: TGTGCCAGCAGTTACGGCAGGGATAAAGGCTATGGCTACACCTTC; cdr3_aa: CASSYGRDKGYGYTF
j_call: TRBJ2-5; d_call: TRBD2; clone_size: -; v_call: TRBV29-1; cdr3_nt: TGCAGCGTTGATGGGACTAGCGGGGGGGGGACCCAGTACTTC; cdr3_aa: CSVDGTSGGGTQYF
j_call: TRBJ2-3; d_call: -; clone_size: -; v_call: TRBV4-3; cdr3_nt: TGCGCCAGCAGCCCCGGGGCGGGGCTGGGAACAGATACGCAGTATTTT; cdr3_aa: CASSPGAGLGTDTQYF
j_call: TRBJ2-1; d_call: -; clone_size: -; v_call: TRBV7-2; cdr3_nt: TGTGCCAGCAGCTCCGTACCGGAGGCTGAGCAGTTCTTC; cdr3_aa: CASSSVPEAEQFF
j_call: TRBJ1-2; d_call: -; clone_size: -; v_call: TRBV6-6; cdr3_nt: TGTGCCAGCAGTTCGACAGACAAGTATGGCTACACCTTC; cdr3_aa: CASSSTDKYGYTF
j_call: TRBJ1-1; d_call: TRBD1; clone_size: -; v_call: TRBV5-5; cdr3_nt: TGTGCCAGCAGCTTGGCCATCGGGGACAGGGTCGGGGCCACGGGCACTGAAGCTTTCTTT; cdr3_aa: CASSLAIGDRVGATGTEAFF
j_call: TRBJ1-1; d_call: -; clone_size: -; v_call: TRBV30; cdr3_nt: TGTGCCTGGAGAACCGAGAGATTGGCTGAAGCTTTCTTT; cdr3_aa: CAWRTERLAEAFF
j_call: TRBJ1-4; d_call: TRBD1; clone_size: -; v_call: TRBV28; cdr3_nt: TGTGCCAGCAGTTCGGGGACAGGGATTGAAAAACTGTTTTTT; cdr3_aa: CASSSGTGIEKLFF
j_call: TRBJ1-5; d_call: TRBD1; clone_size: -; v_call: TRBV6-6; cdr3_nt: TGTGCCAGCAGACCCGGGACAGGGGTTCAGCCCCAGCATTTT; cdr3_aa: CASRPGTGVQPQHF
j_call: TRBJ1-1; d_call: -; clone_size: few; v_call: TRBV5-5; cdr3_nt: TGTGCCAGCAGCTCGGACCTTGGGGGCCGGGACACTGAAGCTTTCTTT; cdr3_aa: CASSSDLGGRDTEAFF
j_call: TRBJ1-1; d_call: -; clone_size: -; v_call: TRBV28; cdr3_nt: TGTGCCAGCAGCCCTTGGGGTGAGGGCCGCACTGAAGCTTTCTTT; cdr3_aa: CASSPWGEGRTEAFF
j_call: TRBJ1-6; d_call: TRBD1; clone_size: -; v_call: TRBV27; cdr3_nt: TGTGCCAGCAGTTTAATGGGACAGGGGGTTGGTAATTCACCCCTCCACTTT; cdr3_aa: CASSLMGQGVGNSPLHF
j_call: TRBJ2-7; d_call: -; clone_size: -; v_call: TRBV4-2; cdr3_nt: TGTGCCAGCAGTCCCCATGAGTTATACGAGCAGTACTTC; cdr3_aa: CASSPHELYEQYF
j_call: TRBJ2-3; d_call: TRBD2; clone_size: -; v_call: TRBV7-9; cdr3_nt: TGTGCCAGCAGTCCGACCTCGACTAGCGGAACTAGCACAGATACGCAGTATTTT; cdr3_aa: CASSPTSTSGTSTDTQYF
j_call: TRBJ2-3; d_call: -; clone_size: -; v_call: TRBV6-1; cdr3_nt: TGTGCCAGCAGACTGGTGGAGTCGGCCCCAGATACGCAGTATTTT; cdr3_aa: CASRLVESAPDTQYF
j_call: TRBJ2-5; d_call: TRBD2; clone_size: -; v_call: TRBV4-2; cdr3_nt: TGTGCCAGCAGCCAAGAAGCGGCTAGCGGGAATCCTCTCGACTTC; cdr3_aa: CASSQEAASGNPLDF
j_call: TRBJ1-2; d_call: TRBD1; clone_size: once; v_call: TRBV11-3; cdr3_nt: TGTGCCAGCAGCCAAGGGGGCGCCTATGGCTACACCTTC; cdr3_aa: CASSQGGAYGYTF
j_call: TRBJ2-7; d_call: -; clone_size: -; v_call: TRBV6-5; cdr3_nt: TGTGCCAGCAGTTACTCGAGTTCCCCTCCCCGCGAGCAGTACTTC; cdr3_aa: CASSYSSSPPREQYF
j_call: TRBJ1-6; d_call: -; clone_size: -; v_call: TRBV9; cdr3_nt: TGTGCCAGCAGCGTCGGAGTCAATTCACCCCTCCACTTT; cdr3_aa: CASSVGVNSPLHF
j_call: TRBJ1-2; d_call: TRBD1; clone_size: few; v_call: TRBV4-1; cdr3_nt: TGCGCCAGCAGCCAAGATTACAGGGGAAGGCATGGCTACACCTTC; cdr3_aa: CASSQDYRGRHGYTF
j_call: TRBJ1-5; d_call: TRBD1; clone_size: -; v_call: TRBV30; cdr3_nt: TGTGCCTGGAGTTGGCAGGGGGACGGTCCCCAGCATTTT; cdr3_aa: CAWSWQGDGPQHF
j_call: TRBJ1-2; d_call: -; clone_size: -; v_call: TRBV5-4; cdr3_nt: TGTGCCAGCAGCTTGGCAGGCGGCTACACCTTC; cdr3_aa: CASSLAGGYTF
j_call: TRBJ1-1; d_call: TRBD1; clone_size: -; v_call: TRBV6-6; cdr3_nt: TGTGCCAGCAAACCGGGACAGACATTAGAAGCTTTCTTT; cdr3_aa: CASKPGQTLEAFF
j_call: TRBJ2-1; d_call: -; clone_size: -; v_call: TRBV11-1; cdr3_nt: TGTGCCAGCAGCCCCTCGGGATCCGGGGGCAATGAGCAGTTCTTC; cdr3_aa: CASSPSGSGGNEQFF
j_call: TRBJ1-1; d_call: TRBD1; clone_size: -; v_call: TRBV7-3; cdr3_nt: TGTGCCAGCAGCTCACGCCCGTCACAGGGGTCCACTGAAGCTTTCTTT; cdr3_aa: CASSSRPSQGSTEAFF
j_call: TRBJ1-1; d_call: TRBD1; clone_size: -; v_call: TRBV9; cdr3_nt: TGTGCCAGCAGCGCCCAGGGGGCTGGCACTGAAGCTTTCTTT; cdr3_aa: CASSAQGAGTEAFF
j_call: TRBJ1-3; d_call: -; clone_size: few; v_call: TRBV5-1; cdr3_nt: TGCGCCAGCAGCTTGGAGGCGGCAATGACTGGAAACACCATATATTTT; cdr3_aa: CASSLEAAMTGNTIYF
j_call: TRBJ2-7; d_call: TRBD1; clone_size: -; v_call: TRBV4-3; cdr3_nt: TGCGCCAGCAGCCGACGGGACAGGGTGGACGAGCAGTACTTC; cdr3_aa: CASSRRDRVDEQYF
j_call: TRBJ2-4; d_call: -; clone_size: -; v_call: TRBV19; cdr3_nt: TGTGCCAGTAGTATAGACATGGGGGGGCGATTAGCCAAAAACATTCAGTACTTC; cdr3_aa: CASSIDMGGRLAKNIQYF
j_call: TRBJ1-4; d_call: -; clone_size: -; v_call: TRBV9; cdr3_nt: TGTGCCAGCAGCACGCCGGGGGGGTCTGAAAAACTGTTTTTT; cdr3_aa: CASSTPGGSEKLFF
j_call: TRBJ2-5; d_call: -; clone_size: -; v_call: TRBV9; cdr3_nt: TGTGCCAGCAGCCCCTGGACTACACAAGAGACCCAGTACTTC; cdr3_aa: CASSPWTTQETQYF
j_call: TRBJ1-6; d_call: -; clone_size: once; v_call: TRBV19; cdr3_nt: TGTGCCAGTAGCCCCCTTTTGCGGGAATCACCCCTCCACTTT; cdr3_aa: CASSPLLRESPLHF
j_call: TRBJ1-1; d_call: -; clone_size: -; v_call: TRBV27; cdr3_nt: TGTGCCACCAGTCTCAGGGCGAACACTGAAGCTTTCTTT; cdr3_aa: CATSLRANTEAFF
j_call: TRBJ1-3; d_call: -; clone_size: -; v_call: TRBV9; cdr3_nt: TGTGCCAGCAGCGTAGTTTCGCAGGGTCCTGGAAACACCATATATTTT; cdr3_aa: CASSVVSQGPGNTIYF
j_call: TRBJ1-1; d_call: TRBD1; clone_size: -; v_call: TRBV11-2; cdr3_nt: TGTGCCAGCGGGGCGGGGTACAGGGGCGACACTGAAGCTTTCTTT; cdr3_aa: CASGAGYRGDTEAFF
j_call: TRBJ2-5; d_call: -; clone_size: -; v_call: TRBV19; cdr3_nt: TGTGCCAGTAGTATCGGATCCCAGGGGCCGGAGACCCAGTACTTC; cdr3_aa: CASSIGSQGPETQYF
j_call: TRBJ2-7; d_call: -; clone_size: -; v_call: TRBV5-4; cdr3_nt: TGTGCCAGCAGCTTGTACCCGGTTGTCGAGCAGTACTTC; cdr3_aa: CASSLYPVVEQYF
j_call: TRBJ2-5; d_call: -; clone_size: -; v_call: TRBV11-3; cdr3_nt: TGTGCCAGCAGCTTAGGGCGTGTAGAGACTAGAGAGACCCAGTACTTC; cdr3_aa: CASSLGRVETRETQYF
j_call: TRBJ1-1; d_call: -; clone_size: -; v_call: TRBV2; cdr3_nt: TGTGCCAGCAGGAGGTATAAGAACATGAACACTGAAGCTTTCTTT; cdr3_aa: CASRRYKNMNTEAFF
j_call: TRBJ2-6; d_call: TRBD1; clone_size: -; v_call: TRBV11-2; cdr3_nt: TGTGCCAGCAGCGTACCCGGGACAGGGTCCGTCCTGACTTTC; cdr3_aa: CASSVPGTGSVLTF
j_call: TRBJ2-1; d_call: -; clone_size: -; v_call: TRBV6-6; cdr3_nt: TGTGCCAGCAGAACAGGGAGCTATGAGCAGTTCTTC; cdr3_aa: CASRTGSYEQFF
j_call: TRBJ2-4; d_call: TRBD2; clone_size: -; v_call: TRBV10-2; cdr3_nt: TGCGCCAGCAGTGATGGGGCGGGGGGTTCCAAAAACATTCAGTACTTC; cdr3_aa: CASSDGAGGSKNIQYF
j_call: TRBJ2-1; d_call: -; clone_size: -; v_call: TRBV7-2; cdr3_nt: TGTGCCAGCAGCTCGAATCAGCGGTCGAATGAGCAGTTCTTC; cdr3_aa: CASSSNQRSNEQFF
j_call: TRBJ2-3; d_call: TRBD2; clone_size: -; v_call: TRBV19; cdr3_nt: TGTGCCAGTACTTCAGCGGGGAACACAGATACGCAGTATTTT; cdr3_aa: CASTSAGNTDTQYF
j_call: TRBJ1-3; d_call: TRBD1; clone_size: -; v_call: TRBV12-5; cdr3_nt: TGTGCTAGTGGTCCGGGACAGGGCTACGGAAACACCATATATTTT; cdr3_aa: CASGPGQGYGNTIYF
j_call: TRBJ2-5; d_call: -; clone_size: once; v_call: TRBV27; cdr3_nt: TGTGCCAGCAGTTTATCTCCCTCCTTTAAAGAGACCCAGTACTTC; cdr3_aa: CASSLSPSFKETQYF
j_call: TRBJ1-1; d_call: -; clone_size: few; v_call: TRBV6-1; cdr3_nt: TGTGCCAGCAGTGAGCGCAGGGTTCGGAACACTGAAGCTTTCTTT; cdr3_aa: CASSERRVRNTEAFF
j_call: TRBJ1-4; d_call: -; clone_size: -; v_call: TRBV18; cdr3_nt: TGTGCCAGCTCACCCCAGGGAAATGAAAAACTGTTTTTT; cdr3_aa: CASSPQGNEKLFF
j_call: TRBJ2-2; d_call: -; clone_size: few; v_call: TRBV6-6; cdr3_nt: TGTGCCAGCATAGGGAGAGACACCGGGGAGCTGTTTTTT; cdr3_aa: CASIGRDTGELFF